This record looks at one T cell receptor (beta chain) sequence and its context. This sample was included in a study of blood T cell repertoires in COVID-19. Study at large: COVID-19 samples from acute and convalescent phases originated in the United States, Italy and Spain.

The participants were between 18 and 89 years old and came from under 25 US areas. Exposed volunteers were people who met a COVID-19 case within 2 weeks before study entry. Study processing details: Estimation of nucleated cell counts relied on the amplification of reference gene primers. Here immunoSEQ multiplex PCR was the method, and the copy in TCRdb shows in-frame clones only, minus some. From that table come the V and J calls and clone size; the DNA was used to work out D and trimming. The sample has 430,000 or so clones; roughly 84% are singletons. The CDR3 covers 16 residues. Germline CDR1 and CDR2: SNHLY and FYNNEI. V gave up 6 bases and J gave up 0 bases, with 18 bases separating them.

Sequenced material: PBMCs or T cells enriched from blood (not recorded which). The V gene is TRBV2, the J gene TRBJ2-7; maybe TRBD2 (6 bases). This TCR came from a woman aged 18-29 years who had been exposed to COVID-19. CDR3 in amino acids: CASRREKDYISYEQYF. CDR3 bases: TGTGCCAGCAGGAGGGAAAAGGACTACATCTCCTACGAGCAGTACTTC.